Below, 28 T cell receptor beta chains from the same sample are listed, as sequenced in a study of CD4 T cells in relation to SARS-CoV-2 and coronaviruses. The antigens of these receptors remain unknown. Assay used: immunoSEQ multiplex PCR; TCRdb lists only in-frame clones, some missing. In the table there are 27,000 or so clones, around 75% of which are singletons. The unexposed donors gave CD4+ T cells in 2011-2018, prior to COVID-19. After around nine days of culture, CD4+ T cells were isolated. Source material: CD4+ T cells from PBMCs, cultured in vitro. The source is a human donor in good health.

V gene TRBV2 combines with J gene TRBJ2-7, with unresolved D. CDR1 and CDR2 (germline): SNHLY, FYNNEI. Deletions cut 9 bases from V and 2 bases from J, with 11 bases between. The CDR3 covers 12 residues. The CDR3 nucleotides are TGTGCCAGTGCAGGAATAACCTACGAGCAGTACTTC. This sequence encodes CASAGITYEQYF. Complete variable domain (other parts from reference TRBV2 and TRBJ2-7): EPEVTQTPSHQVTQMGQEVILRCVPISNHLYFYWYRQILGQKVEFLVSFYNNEISEKSEIFDDQFSVERPDGSNFTLKIRSTKLEDSAMYFCASAGITYEQYFGPGTRLTVT.

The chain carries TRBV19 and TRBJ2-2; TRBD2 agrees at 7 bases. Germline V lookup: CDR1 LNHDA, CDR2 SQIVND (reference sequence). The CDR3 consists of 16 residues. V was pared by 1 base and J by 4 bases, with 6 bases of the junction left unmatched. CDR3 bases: TGTGCCAGTAGTATAGCGCCTAGCGGCGCCACCGGGGAGCTGTTTTTT. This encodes CASSIAPSGATGELFF.

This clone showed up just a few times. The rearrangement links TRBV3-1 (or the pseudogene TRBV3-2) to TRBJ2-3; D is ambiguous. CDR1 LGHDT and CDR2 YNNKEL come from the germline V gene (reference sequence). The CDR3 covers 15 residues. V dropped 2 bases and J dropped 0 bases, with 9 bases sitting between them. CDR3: CASSQQYTSTDTQYF. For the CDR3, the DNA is TGTGCCAGCAGCCAACAATACACTAGCACAGATACGCAGTATTTT.

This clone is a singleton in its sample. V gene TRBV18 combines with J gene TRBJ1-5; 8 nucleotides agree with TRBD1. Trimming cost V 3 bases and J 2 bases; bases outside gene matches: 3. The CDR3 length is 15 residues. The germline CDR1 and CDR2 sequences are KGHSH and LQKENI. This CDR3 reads CASSPVGQGNQPQHF. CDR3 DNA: TGTGCCAGCTCACCGGTGGGACAGGGCAATCAGCCCCAGCATTTT.

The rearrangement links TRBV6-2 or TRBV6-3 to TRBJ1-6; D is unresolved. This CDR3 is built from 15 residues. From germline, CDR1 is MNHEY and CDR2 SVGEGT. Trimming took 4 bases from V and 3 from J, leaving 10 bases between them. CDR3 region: CASSWVRGYNSPLHF. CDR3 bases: TGTGCCAGCAGTTGGGTGCGAGGCTATAATTCACCCCTCCACTTT.

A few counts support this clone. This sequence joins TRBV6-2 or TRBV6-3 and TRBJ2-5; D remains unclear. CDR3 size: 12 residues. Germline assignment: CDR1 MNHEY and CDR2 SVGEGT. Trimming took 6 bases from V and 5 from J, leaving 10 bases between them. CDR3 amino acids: CASSPVGETQYF. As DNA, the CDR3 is TGTGCCAGCAGCCCCGTCGGGGAGACCCAGTACTTC.

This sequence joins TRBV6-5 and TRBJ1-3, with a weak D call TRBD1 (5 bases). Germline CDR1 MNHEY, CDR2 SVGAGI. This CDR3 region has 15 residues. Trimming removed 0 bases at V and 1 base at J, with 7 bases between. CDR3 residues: CASSYSAGSGNTIYF. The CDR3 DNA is TGTGCCAGCAGTTACTCGGCAGGGTCTGGAAACACCATATATTTT.

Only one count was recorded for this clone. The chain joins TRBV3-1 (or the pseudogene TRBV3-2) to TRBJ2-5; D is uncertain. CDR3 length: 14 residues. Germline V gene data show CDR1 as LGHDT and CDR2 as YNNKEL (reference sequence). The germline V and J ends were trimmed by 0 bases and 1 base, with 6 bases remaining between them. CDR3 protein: CASSQDPGQETQYF. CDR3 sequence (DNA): TGTGCCAGCAGCCAAGATCCAGGCCAAGAGACCCAGTACTTC.

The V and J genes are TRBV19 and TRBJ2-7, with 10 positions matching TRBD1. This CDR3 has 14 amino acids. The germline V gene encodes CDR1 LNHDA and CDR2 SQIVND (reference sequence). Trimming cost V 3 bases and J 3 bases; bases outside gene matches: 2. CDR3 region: CASSMDRGNYEQYF. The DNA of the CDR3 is TGTGCCAGTAGTATGGACAGGGGGAACTACGAGCAGTACTTC.

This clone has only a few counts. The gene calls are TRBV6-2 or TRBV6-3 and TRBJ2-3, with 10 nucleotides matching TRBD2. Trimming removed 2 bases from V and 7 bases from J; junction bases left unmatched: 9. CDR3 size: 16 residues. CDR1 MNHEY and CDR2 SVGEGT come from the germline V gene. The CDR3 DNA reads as TGTGCCAGCAGTTACCCTAGCGGGGGTTCTCGAAATACGCAGTATTTT. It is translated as CASSYPSGGSRNTQYF.

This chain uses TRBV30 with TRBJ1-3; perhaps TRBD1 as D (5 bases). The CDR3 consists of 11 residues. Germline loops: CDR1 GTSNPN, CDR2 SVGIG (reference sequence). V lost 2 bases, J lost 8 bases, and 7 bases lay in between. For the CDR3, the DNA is TGTGCCTGGAGTCGGGGGGACACCATATATTTT. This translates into CAWSRGDTIYF.

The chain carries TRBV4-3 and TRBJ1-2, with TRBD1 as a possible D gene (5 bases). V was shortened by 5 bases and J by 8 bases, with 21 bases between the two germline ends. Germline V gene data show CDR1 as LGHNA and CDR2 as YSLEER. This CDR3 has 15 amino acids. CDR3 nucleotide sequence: TGCGCCAGCAGCGGGGACCCACTTCAGCCTATCGGCTACACCTTC. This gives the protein CASSGDPLQPIGYTF.

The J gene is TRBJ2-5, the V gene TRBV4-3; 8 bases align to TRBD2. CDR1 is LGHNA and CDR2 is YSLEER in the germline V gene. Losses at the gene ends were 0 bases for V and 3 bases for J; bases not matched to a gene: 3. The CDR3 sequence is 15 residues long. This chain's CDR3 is CASSQDSGLEETQYF. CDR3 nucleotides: TGCGCCAGCAGCCAAGATTCGGGACTAGAAGAGACCCAGTACTTC.

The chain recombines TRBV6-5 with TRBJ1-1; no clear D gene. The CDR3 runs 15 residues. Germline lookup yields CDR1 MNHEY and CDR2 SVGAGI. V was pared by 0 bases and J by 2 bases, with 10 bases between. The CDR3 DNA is TGTGCCAGCAGTTACTCAGGACCCCCTAACACTGAAGCTTTCTTT. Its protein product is CASSYSGPPNTEAFF.

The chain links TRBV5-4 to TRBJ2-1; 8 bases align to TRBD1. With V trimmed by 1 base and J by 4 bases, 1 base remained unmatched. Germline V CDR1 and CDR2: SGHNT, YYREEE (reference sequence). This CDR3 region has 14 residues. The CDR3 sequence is CASSLRTGYNEQFF. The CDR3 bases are TGTGCCAGCAGCTTGAGGACAGGGTACAATGAGCAGTTCTTC. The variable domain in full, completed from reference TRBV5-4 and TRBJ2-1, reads ETGVTQSPTHLIKTRGQQVTLRCSSQSGHNTVSWYQQALGQGPQFIFQYYREEENGRGNFPPRFSGLQFPNYSSELNVNALELDDSALYLCASSLRTGYNEQFFGPGTRLTVL.

The CDR3 loop reads CASSLGGSWETQYF. CDR3 DNA sequence: TGCGCCAGCAGCCTCGGAGGGAGCTGGGAGACCCAGTACTTC. V gene TRBV5-1 combines with J gene TRBJ2-5, with D possibly TRBD2 on 6 matching bases. V lost 4 bases and J lost 5, with 15 bases in between. The CDR3 has 14 amino acids. Germline CDR1 is SGHRS and CDR2 is YFSETQ.

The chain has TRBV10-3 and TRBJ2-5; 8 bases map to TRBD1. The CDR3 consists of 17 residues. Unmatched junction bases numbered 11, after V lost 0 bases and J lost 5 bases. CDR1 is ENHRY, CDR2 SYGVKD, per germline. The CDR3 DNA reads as TGTGCCATCAGTGAGTCGAGACTTCTGGACAGGGAGGAGACCCAGTACTTC. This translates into CAISESRLLDREETQYF.

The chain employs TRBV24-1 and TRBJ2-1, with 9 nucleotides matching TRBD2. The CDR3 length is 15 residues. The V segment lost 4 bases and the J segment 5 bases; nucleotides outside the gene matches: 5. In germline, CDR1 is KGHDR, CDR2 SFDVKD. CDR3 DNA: TGTGCCACCAGTGAGGGACTAGCAACCCACAATGAGCAGTTCTTC. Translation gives CATSEGLATHNEQFF.

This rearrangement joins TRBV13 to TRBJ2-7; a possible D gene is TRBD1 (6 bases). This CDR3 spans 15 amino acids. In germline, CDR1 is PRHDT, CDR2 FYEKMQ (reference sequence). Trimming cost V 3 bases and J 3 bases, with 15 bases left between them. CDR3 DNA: TGTGCCAGCAGCTTCTTAACCGGACAGAGCTACGAGCAGTACTTC. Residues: CASSFLTGQSYEQYF.

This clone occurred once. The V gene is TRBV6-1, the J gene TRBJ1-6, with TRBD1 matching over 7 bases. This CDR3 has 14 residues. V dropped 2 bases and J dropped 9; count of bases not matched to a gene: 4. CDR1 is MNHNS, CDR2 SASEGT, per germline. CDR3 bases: TGTGCCAGCAGTGAACAGGGGGGGCCTTCACCCCTCCACTTT. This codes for CASSEQGGPSPLHF.

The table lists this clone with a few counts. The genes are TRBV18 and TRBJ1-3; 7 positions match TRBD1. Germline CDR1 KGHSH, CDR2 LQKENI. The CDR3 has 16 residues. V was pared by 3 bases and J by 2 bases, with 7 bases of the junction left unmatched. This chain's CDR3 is CASSPAQGGTGNTIYF. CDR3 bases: TGTGCCAGCTCACCGGCCCAGGGGGGCACTGGAAACACCATATATTTT.

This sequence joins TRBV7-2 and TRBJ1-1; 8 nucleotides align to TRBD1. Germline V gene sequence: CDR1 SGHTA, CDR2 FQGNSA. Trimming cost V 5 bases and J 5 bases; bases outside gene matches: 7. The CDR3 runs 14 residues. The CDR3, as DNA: TGTGCCAGCAGCCTTGACAGGGGTCGGACTGAAGCTTTCTTT. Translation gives CASSLDRGRTEAFF.

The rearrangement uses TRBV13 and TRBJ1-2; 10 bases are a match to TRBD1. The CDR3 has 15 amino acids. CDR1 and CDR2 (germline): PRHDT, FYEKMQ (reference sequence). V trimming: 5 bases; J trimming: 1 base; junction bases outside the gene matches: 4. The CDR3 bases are TGTGCCAGCAGCCCGTGGGACAGGGGTAACTATGGCTACACCTTC. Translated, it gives CASSPWDRGNYGYTF.

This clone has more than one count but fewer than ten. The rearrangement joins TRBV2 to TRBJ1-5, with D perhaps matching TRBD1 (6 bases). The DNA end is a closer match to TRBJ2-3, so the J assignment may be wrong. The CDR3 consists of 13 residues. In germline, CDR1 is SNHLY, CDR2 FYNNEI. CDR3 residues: CASSLDSNQPQYF. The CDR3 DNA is TGTGCCAGCAGTTTGGACAGCAATCAGCCCCAGTATTTT.

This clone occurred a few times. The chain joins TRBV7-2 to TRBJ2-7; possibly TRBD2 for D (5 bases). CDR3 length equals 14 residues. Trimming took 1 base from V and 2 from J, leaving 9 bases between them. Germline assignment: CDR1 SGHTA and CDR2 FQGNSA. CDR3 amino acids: CASSLDPGTYEQYF. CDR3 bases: TGTGCCAGCAGCTTAGATCCGGGAACCTACGAGCAGTACTTC.

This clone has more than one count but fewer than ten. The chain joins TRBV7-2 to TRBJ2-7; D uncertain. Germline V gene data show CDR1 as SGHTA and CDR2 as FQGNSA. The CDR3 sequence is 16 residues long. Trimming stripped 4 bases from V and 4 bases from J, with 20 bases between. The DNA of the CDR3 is TGTGCCAGCAGCTCCGTCTACGACACGTATGATTACGAGCAGTACTTC. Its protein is CASSSVYDTYDYEQYF.

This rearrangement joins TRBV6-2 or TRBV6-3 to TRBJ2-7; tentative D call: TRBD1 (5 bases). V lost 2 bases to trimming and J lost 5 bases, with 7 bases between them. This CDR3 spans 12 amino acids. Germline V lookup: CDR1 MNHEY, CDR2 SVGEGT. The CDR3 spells CASSYIGDEQYF. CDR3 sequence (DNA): TGTGCCAGCAGTTACATAGGGGACGAGCAGTACTTC.

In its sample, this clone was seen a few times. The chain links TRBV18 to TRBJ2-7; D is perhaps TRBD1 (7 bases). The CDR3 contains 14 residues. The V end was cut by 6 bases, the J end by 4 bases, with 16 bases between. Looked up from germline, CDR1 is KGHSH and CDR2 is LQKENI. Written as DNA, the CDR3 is TGTGCCAGCTCCAGCGAGGGGGCGGGGTACGAGCAGTACTTC. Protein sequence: CASSSEGAGYEQYF. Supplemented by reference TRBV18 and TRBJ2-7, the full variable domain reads NAGVMQNPRHLVRRRGQEARLRCSPMKGHSHVYWYRQLPEEGLKFMVYLQKENIIDESGMPKERFSAEFPKEGPSILRIQQVVRGDSAAYFCASSSEGAGYEQYFGPGTRLTVT.